The 17 T cell receptor beta chains in this list originate from one sample, sequenced in a study of blood T cell repertoires in COVID-19. Method: immunoSEQ multiplex PCR; TCRdb's copy keeps in-frame clones and lacks some. The table has about 160,000 clones, roughly 88% seen once. Sample: PBMCs or T cells enriched from blood (not recorded which). Every receptor here comes from a woman between 50 and 59 years old who had recovered from COVID-19.

This clone was seen ten or more times. V usage is TRBV12-5 and J usage is TRBJ1-1, with TRBD1 as a possible D gene (5 bases). This CDR3 comprises 15 residues. V was shortened by 1 base and J by 0 bases, with 9 bases between the two germline ends. Germline V gives CDR1 LGHNT, CDR2 FRNRAP. The CDR3 sequence is CASGLGPTVNTEAFF. The CDR3 region has the DNA TGTGCTAGTGGTTTGGGCCCGACAGTGAACACTGAAGCTTTCTTT.

The chain uses TRBV29-1 and TRBJ1-1, with a tentative D call TRBD1 (5 bases). V shed 0 bases and J shed 5 bases, with 19 bases lying between them. This CDR3 spans 16 amino acids. Germline values: CDR1 SQVTM, CDR2 ANQGSEA. The CDR3 is CSVEDRKGAAKTEAFF. As DNA, the CDR3 is TGCAGCGTTGAAGATAGGAAAGGGGCCGCGAAGACTGAAGCTTTCTTT.

The J gene is TRBJ1-2, the V gene TRBV5-1; tentatively, D is TRBD1 (6 bases). Trimming took 4 bases from V and 4 from J, leaving 17 bases between them. Germline-derived CDR1 and CDR2 are SGHRS and YFSETQ. The CDR3 sequence is 15 residues long. CDR3: CASSILPGQPYGYTF. The CDR3 nucleotides read TGCGCCAGCAGCATCTTACCCGGACAGCCCTATGGCTACACCTTC.

This chain uses TRBV3-1 (or the pseudogene TRBV3-2) with TRBJ1-6; tentative D call: TRBD1 (5 bases). V gave up 7 bases and J gave up 10 bases, with 20 bases separating them. This CDR3 spans 15 amino acids. Germline assignment: CDR1 LGHDT and CDR2 YNNKEL (reference sequence). CDR3 sequence (DNA): TGTGCCAGCACATGGGGGGTGGGGAAGGGATCACCCCTCCACTTT. As protein: CASTWGVGKGSPLHF.

The CDR3 region is CASIQTGLINYGYTF. CDR3 coding DNA: TGTGCCAGCATCCAGACAGGGCTTATTAACTATGGCTACACCTTC. The rearrangement links TRBV6-6 to TRBJ1-2; 7 positions agree with TRBD1. CDR1 and CDR2 (germline): MNHNY, SVGAGI (reference sequence). V trimming: 7 bases; J trimming: 1 base; junction bases outside the gene matches: 9. The CDR3 has 15 residues.

This rearrangement joins TRBV7-3 to TRBJ2-3; 12 positions match TRBD2. From germline, CDR1 is SGHTA and CDR2 FQGTGA. V trimming: 3 bases; J trimming: 3 bases; junction bases outside the gene matches: 1. CDR3 length equals 15 residues. CDR3 residues: CASSLTSGGTDTQYF. For the CDR3, the DNA is TGTGCCAGCAGCTTGACTAGCGGGGGAACAGATACGCAGTATTTT.

Only a few counts were recorded for this clone. The chain has TRBV12-3 or TRBV12-4 and TRBJ2-6, with no clear D. There are 13 residues in the CDR3. The V end lost 10 bases, the J end lost 0 bases, and 7 bases lay between the germline ends. The CDR3 DNA is TGTGCCACCTCAGTCTCTGGGGCCAACGTCCTGACTTTC. As protein: CATSVSGANVLTF.

The CDR3 is CASSQLAGPGSYNEQFF. CDR3 sequence (DNA): TGTGCCAGCAGCCAACTAGCGGGTCCCGGCTCCTACAATGAGCAGTTCTTC. The chain carries TRBV3-1 (or the pseudogene TRBV3-2) and TRBJ2-1; 8 bases line up with TRBD2. The CDR3 extends over 17 amino acids. Germline values: CDR1 LGHDT, CDR2 YNNKEL (reference sequence). The trim removed 2 bases at V and 0 bases at J, leaving 6 bases unmatched.

The rearrangement joins TRBV7-9 to TRBJ2-3; possible D gene TRBD1, 7 bases. Trimming stripped 1 base from V and 0 bases from J, with 14 bases between. The length of the CDR3 is 17 residues. Germline loops: CDR1 SEHNR, CDR2 FQNEAQ (reference sequence). The CDR3 loop is CASSLGRDSRSTDTQYF. Here the CDR3 DNA reads TGTGCCAGCAGCTTAGGGAGGGACAGCCGTAGCACAGATACGCAGTATTTT.

This chain connects TRBV5-8 to TRBJ2-1; TRBD2 agrees at 8 bases. Germline-derived CDR1 and CDR2 are SGHTS and YDEGEE. The CDR3 length is 17 residues. Unmatched junction bases numbered 8, after V lost 0 bases and J lost 3 bases. The CDR3, as DNA: TGTGCCAGCAGCTTGGTGTTCGGGACTAGACTCTACAATGAGCAGTTCTTC. This codes for CASSLVFGTRLYNEQFF. The full variable domain, completed using reference TRBV5-8 and TRBJ2-1, is EAGVTQSPTHLIKTRGQQATLRCSPISGHTSVYWYQQALGLGLQFLLWYDEGEERNRGNFPPRFSGRQFPNYSSELNVNALELEDSALYLCASSLVFGTRLYNEQFFGPGTRLTVL.

The V gene is TRBV6-5, the J gene TRBJ2-5; possibly TRBD1 for D (5 bases). The CDR3 consists of 14 residues. Germline loops: CDR1 MNHEY, CDR2 SVGAGI. The germline V and J ends were trimmed by 0 bases and 3 bases, with 8 bases remaining between them. CDR3 in amino acids: CASSYSGREETQYF. DNA of the CDR3: TGTGCCAGCAGTTACTCGGGCAGGGAAGAGACCCAGTACTTC.

V gene TRBV30 combines with J gene TRBJ1-2; tentative D call: TRBD1 (5 bases). The V gene lost 4 bases and the J gene lost 7 bases, with 16 bases spanning the gap. Germline V gene data show CDR1 as GTSNPN and CDR2 as SVGIG (reference sequence). CDR3 size: 13 residues. This CDR3 reads CAWTMGGISGYTF. The CDR3 nucleotides read TGTGCCTGGACTATGGGGGGAATTTCTGGCTACACCTTC.

The chain carries TRBV9 and TRBJ2-7; D uncertain. This CDR3 is built from 14 residues. Trimming stripped 2 bases from V and 1 base from J, with 10 bases between. CDR1 is SGDLS and CDR2 is YYNGEE in the germline V gene. CDR3 DNA sequence: TGTGCCAGCAGCGTGGAGCTGTTATCCTACGAGCAGTACTTC. It encodes CASSVELLSYEQYF. Drawing the rest from reference TRBV9 and TRBJ2-7, the complete variable domain is DSGVTQTPKHLITATGQRVTLRCSPRSGDLSVYWYQQSLDQGLQFLIQYYNGEERAKGNILERFSAQQFPDLHSELNLSSLELGDSALYFCASSVELLSYEQYFGPGTRLTVT.

V and J are TRBV18 and TRBJ2-6; 7 nucleotides line up with TRBD1. The CDR3 runs to 18 residues. In germline, CDR1 is KGHSH, CDR2 LQKENI. With 3 bases clipped from V and 0 bases from J, the junction kept 8 bases outside the gene matches. The CDR3 spells CASSPRTGPSSGANVLTF. The CDR3 DNA reads as TGTGCCAGCTCACCTCGGACAGGTCCAAGCTCTGGGGCCAACGTCCTGACTTTC.

The CDR3 region is CAWSVPALGYTF. The CDR3 DNA reads TGTGCCTGGAGTGTCCCAGCGCTAGGCTACACCTTC. This chain joins TRBV30 and TRBJ1-2, with D uncertain. CDR1 is GTSNPN and CDR2 is SVGIG in the germline V gene (reference sequence). This CDR3 is built from 12 residues. Trimming removed 0 bases at V and 8 bases at J, with 10 bases between.

The V and J genes are TRBV19 and TRBJ1-5, with D possibly being TRBD1 (6 bases). The V end lost 5 bases, the J end lost 4 bases, and 21 bases lay between the germline ends. Looked up from germline, CDR1 is LNHDA and CDR2 is SQIVND (reference sequence). The CDR3 has 17 residues. The CDR3 DNA reads TGTGCCAGTAGTTCCTCCTTCAGGGGAAACTCAAATCAGCCCCAGCATTTT. This translates into CASSSSFRGNSNQPQHF.

The genes are TRBV24-1 and TRBJ2-5; 7 nucleotides agree with TRBD1. CDR3 length: 15 amino acids. The germline CDR1 and CDR2 sequences are KGHDR and SFDVKD. The V and J ends lost 3 bases and 4 bases, in that order; junction bases with no gene match: 7. The CDR3 nucleotides read TGTGCCACCAGTGATCCGAGAACAGGGGTAGAGACCCAGTACTTC. Its protein is CATSDPRTGVETQYF.